Described below is a single TCR beta chain sequence and its context. Authors' analysis steps: Estimation of nucleated cell counts relied on the amplification of reference gene primers. Sequenced by immunoSEQ multiplex PCR; TCRdb stores in-frame clones only, minus some. The V and J calls and clone size are taken from that table; D and trimming were inferred from the DNA. Found here are about 160,000 clones, approximately 87% of them singletons; the top ten hold around 4.3%. This entry comes from a study of blood T cell repertoires in COVID-19. For the study at large: Some COVID-19 samples were acute and others convalescent; all came from the United States, Italy and Spain.

The participants were between roughly 18 and 100 years old and came from roughly 24 US areas. Recovered status in Cohort 3 required two negative PCRs, clearance, or symptom resolution. The germline gives CDR1 LNHDA, CDR2 SQIVND (reference sequence). The J segment lost 5 bases and the V segment lost 3 bases, leaving 9 bases of the junction unmatched. The CDR3 covers 15 residues. This receptor was identified in a woman aged 45-59 years who had recovered from COVID-19. Sequencing was performed on PBMCs or T cells enriched from blood (not recorded which). The genes are TRBV19 and TRBJ2-5; TRBD1 matches at 7 bases. CDR3 protein: CASSIGAGGFETQYF. Written as DNA, the CDR3 is TGTGCCAGTAGTATCGGGGCAGGGGGTTTCGAGACCCAGTACTTC.